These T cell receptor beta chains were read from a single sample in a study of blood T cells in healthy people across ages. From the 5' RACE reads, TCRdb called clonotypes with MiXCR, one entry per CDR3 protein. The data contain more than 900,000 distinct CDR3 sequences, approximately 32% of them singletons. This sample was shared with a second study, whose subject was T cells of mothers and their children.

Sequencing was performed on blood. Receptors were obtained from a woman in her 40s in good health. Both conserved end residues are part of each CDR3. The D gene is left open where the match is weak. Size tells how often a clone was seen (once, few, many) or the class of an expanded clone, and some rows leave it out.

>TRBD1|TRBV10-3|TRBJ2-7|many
CAISFDRDEQYF
TGTGCCATCAGCTTCGACAGGGACGAGCAGTACTTC
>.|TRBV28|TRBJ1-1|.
CASSIRGRGTEAFF
TGTGCCAGCAGTATCCGGGGGCGGGGGACTGAAGCTTTCTTT
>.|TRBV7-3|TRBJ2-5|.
CASSPHGSKETQYF
TGTGCCAGCAGCCCCCATGGTTCCAAAGAGACCCAGTACTTC
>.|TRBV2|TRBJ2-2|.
CASIDGAAVTGELFF
TGCGCCAGCATCGATGGGGCAGCGGTCACCGGGGAGCTGTTTTTT
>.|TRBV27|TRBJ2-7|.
CASSTSLRGTYEQYF
TGTGCCAGCAGTACCTCTCTCAGGGGTACCTACGAGCAGTACTTC
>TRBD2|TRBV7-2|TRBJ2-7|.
CASSQSSGGGTYEQYF
TGTGCCAGCAGCCAGAGTAGCGGGGGGGGGACCTACGAGCAGTACTTC
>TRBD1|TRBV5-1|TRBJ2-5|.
CASSLGAGGTQETQYF
TGCGCCAGCAGCTTGGGGGCAGGGGGTACCCAAGAGACCCAGTACTTC
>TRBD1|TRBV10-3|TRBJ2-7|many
CAISAGQGEQYF
TGTGCCATCAGTGCGGGACAGGGAGAGCAGTACTTC
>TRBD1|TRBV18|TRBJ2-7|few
CASPPGQGGYYEQYF
TGTGCCAGCCCACCAGGACAGGGCGGGTACTACGAGCAGTACTTC
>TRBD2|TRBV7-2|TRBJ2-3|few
CASSTYSGGRTDTQYF
TGTGCCAGCAGCACCTATAGCGGGGGGCGCACAGATACGCAGTATTTT
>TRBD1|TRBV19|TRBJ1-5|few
CASSARDRGRGQPQHF
TGTGCCAGTAGTGCTCGGGACAGGGGGCGAGGACAGCCCCAGCATTTT
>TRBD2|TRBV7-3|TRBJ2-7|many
CASSLNGLAGVEQYF
TGTGCCAGCAGCCTAAACGGACTAGCGGGGGTAGAGCAGTACTTC
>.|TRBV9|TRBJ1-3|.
CASSVSTGAAGNTIYF
TGTGCCAGCAGCGTTTCGACAGGAGCGGCTGGAAACACCATATATTTT
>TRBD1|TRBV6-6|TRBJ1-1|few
CASKATGELRAFF
TGTGCCAGCAAAGCGACAGGGGAACTGAGGGCTTTCTTT
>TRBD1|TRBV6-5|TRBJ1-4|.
CASSYSYRQGEKLFF
TGTGCCAGCAGTTACTCGTACCGACAGGGGGAAAAACTGTTTTTT
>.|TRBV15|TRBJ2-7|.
CATSRLAGTGSSYEQYF
TGTGCCACCAGCAGACTCGCCGGGACCGGTAGCTCCTACGAGCAGTACTTC
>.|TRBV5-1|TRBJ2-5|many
CASTAAPGIEQYF
TGCGCCAGCACCGCAGCGCCAGGAATAGAGCAGTACTTC
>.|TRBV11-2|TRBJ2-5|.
CASSLGFLGETQYF
TGTGCCAGCAGCTTAGGGTTCCTTGGGGAGACCCAGTACTTC
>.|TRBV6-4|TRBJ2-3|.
CASSLKGGTDTQYF
TGTGCCAGCAGCTTGAAGGGGGGCACAGATACGCAGTATTTT
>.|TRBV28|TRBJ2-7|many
CASSLWDEGYEQYF
TGTGCCAGCAGTTTATGGGACGAGGGGTACGAGCAGTACTTC
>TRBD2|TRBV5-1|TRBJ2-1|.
CASSSSSGGASGEQFF
TGCGCCAGCAGCTCGTCTAGCGGGGGGGCATCGGGTGAGCAGTTCTTC